A selection of T cell receptor beta chains follows, all from one sample in a study of identical twins. Via MiXCR, TCRdb re-called the 5' RACE reads, giving one row per CDR3 protein. In the table there are 250,000 to 300,000 distinct CDR3 sequences, roughly 10% of which are singletons. The sample was also linked to a second study, of yellow fever vaccine responses in identical twins.

The sample consisted of CD8+ T cells sorted from blood. These TCRs come from a woman between 18 and 29 years old in good health. Both conserved end residues are trimmed from each CDR3.

V gene	J gene	CDR3 protein
TRBV29-1	TRBJ2-6	SVTGTASSGANVLT
TRBV15	TRBJ2-7	ATSRGQGAYEQY
TRBV19	TRBJ1-1	ASSLGYGNTEAF
TRBV24-1	TRBJ1-5	ATSSRGRNQPQH
TRBV30	TRBJ2-3	AWSWATDTQY
TRBV24-1	TRBJ2-3	ATRDRVRDTDTQY
TRBV20-1	TRBJ2-7	SAARPGQLRYEQY
TRBV30	TRBJ1-1	AWSPPLTGDTEAF
TRBV20-1	TRBJ2-1	SARDLSGPYNEQF
TRBV20-1	TRBJ2-7	SAGARGLEQY
TRBV29-1	TRBJ2-5	SVNPGGTQY
TRBV4-1	TRBJ2-1	ASSRPDPGAQF
TRBV29-1	TRBJ2-7	SVEDQGYEQY
TRBV20-1	TRBJ1-2	SARDPTGPVYGYT
TRBV15	TRBJ1-1	ATSDRLMNTEAF
TRBV4-2	TRBJ2-3	ASSQNSGGTDTQY
TRBV9	TRBJ1-6	ASSAGQGYSPLH